This T cell receptor beta chain was profiled in a study of blood T cell repertoires in COVID-19. Across the whole study: COVID-19 samples from acute and convalescent phases originated in the United States, Italy and Spain. PBMCs, B-cell-depleted T cells, or T cells provided the cDNA or gDNA that made up the material.

Concerning this clone itself: One junction end disagrees with the germline gene, perhaps due to a read error.

Per the germline V gene, CDR1 is SSHAT and CDR2 is FNYEAQ (reference sequence). The CDR3 length is 16 residues. Authors' data handling: For nucleated cells, counts were estimated from reference gene primer amplification. Using immunoSEQ multiplex PCR, the repertoire was profiled, and TCRdb retains in-frame clones only, with some absent. V and J calls and clone size are given by that table; D and trimming were obtained from the DNA. The data hold hundreds of thousands of clones, with roughly 90% observed a single time. The chain is built from TRBV7-7 and TRBJ2-2; D is perhaps TRBD2 (6 bases). Sample: peripheral blood. This clonotype originated in a human donor in a cohort sampled during active COVID-19. The DNA for the CDR3 is TGTGCTAGCAGCTTAGTTACTAGCCTTAACACCGGGGAGCTGTTTTTT. This codes for CASSLVTSLNTGELFF.